The subject of this entry is one TCR beta chain. The germline V gene encodes CDR1 SGHRS and CDR2 YFSETQ. This CDR3 has 15 residues. V was pared by 7 bases and J by 3 bases, with 19 bases between. The sample belongs to a study of blood T cell repertoires in COVID-19. On the study more broadly: PBMCs, B-cell-depleted T cells, or T cells provided the cDNA or gDNA that made up the material.

Libraries were prepared by immunoSEQ multiplex PCR; TCRdb keeps only in-frame clonotypes and omits some of them. The profile shows more than 100,000 clones, more than 75% of them singletons. Sequenced sample: peripheral blood. The rearrangement joins TRBV5-1 to TRBJ2-5; D is perhaps TRBD2 (6 bases). The TCR comes from a human donor in a cohort sampled during active COVID-19. The DNA for the CDR3 is TGCGCCAGCTCATTGTTTACAGGAGGGGAAGAGACCCAGTACTTC. Its translation: CASSLFTGGEETQYF.